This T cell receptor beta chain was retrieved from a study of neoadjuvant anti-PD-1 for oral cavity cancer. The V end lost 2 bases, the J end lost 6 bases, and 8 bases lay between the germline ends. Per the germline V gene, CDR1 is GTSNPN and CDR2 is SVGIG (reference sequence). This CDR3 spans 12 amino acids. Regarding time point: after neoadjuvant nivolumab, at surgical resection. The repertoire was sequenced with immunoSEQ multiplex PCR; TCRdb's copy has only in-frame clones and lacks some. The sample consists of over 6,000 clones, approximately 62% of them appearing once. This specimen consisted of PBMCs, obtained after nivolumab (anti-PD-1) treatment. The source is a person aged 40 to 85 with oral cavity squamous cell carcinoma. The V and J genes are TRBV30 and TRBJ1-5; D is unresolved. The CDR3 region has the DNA TGTGCCTGGAGTTCTGGAGGTCAGCCCCAGCATTTT. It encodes CAWSSGGQPQHF.